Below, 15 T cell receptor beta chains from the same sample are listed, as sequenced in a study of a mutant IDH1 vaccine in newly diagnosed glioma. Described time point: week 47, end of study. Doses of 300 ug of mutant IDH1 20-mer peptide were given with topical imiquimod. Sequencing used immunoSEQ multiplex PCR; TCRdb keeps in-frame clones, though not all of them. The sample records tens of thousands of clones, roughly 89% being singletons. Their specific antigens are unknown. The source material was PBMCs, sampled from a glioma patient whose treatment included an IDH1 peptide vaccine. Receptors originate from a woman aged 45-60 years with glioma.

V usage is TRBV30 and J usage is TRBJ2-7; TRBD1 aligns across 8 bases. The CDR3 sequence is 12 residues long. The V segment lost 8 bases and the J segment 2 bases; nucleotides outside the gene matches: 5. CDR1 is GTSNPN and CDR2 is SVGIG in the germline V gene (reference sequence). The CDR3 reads CAGLTGAYEQYF. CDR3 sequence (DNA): TGTGCCGGATTGACAGGGGCCTACGAGCAGTACTTC.

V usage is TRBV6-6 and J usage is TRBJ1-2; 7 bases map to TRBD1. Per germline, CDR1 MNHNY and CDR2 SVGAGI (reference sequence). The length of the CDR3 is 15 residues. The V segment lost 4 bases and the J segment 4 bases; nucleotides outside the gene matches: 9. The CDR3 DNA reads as TGTGCCAGCAGTTTTGTACAGGGGAGTGGCTATGGCTACACCTTC. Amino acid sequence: CASSFVQGSGYGYTF.

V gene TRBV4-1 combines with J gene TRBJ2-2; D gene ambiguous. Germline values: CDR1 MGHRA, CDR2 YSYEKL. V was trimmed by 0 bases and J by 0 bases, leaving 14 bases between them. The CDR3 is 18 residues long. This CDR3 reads CASSQESLRTANTGELFF. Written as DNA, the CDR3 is TGCGCCAGCAGCCAAGAATCCTTAAGGACGGCGAACACCGGGGAGCTGTTTTTT.

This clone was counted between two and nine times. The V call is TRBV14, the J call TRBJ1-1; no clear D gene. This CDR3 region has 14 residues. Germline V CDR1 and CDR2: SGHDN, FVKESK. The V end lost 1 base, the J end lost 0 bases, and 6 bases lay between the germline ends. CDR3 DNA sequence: TGTGCCAGCAGCCAAGCGCCTATGAACACTGAAGCTTTCTTT. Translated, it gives CASSQAPMNTEAFF.

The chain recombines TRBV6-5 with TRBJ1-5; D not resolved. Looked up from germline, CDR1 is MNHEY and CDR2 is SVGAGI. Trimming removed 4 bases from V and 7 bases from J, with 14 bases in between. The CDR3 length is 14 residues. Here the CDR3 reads CASSSKQSNQPQHF. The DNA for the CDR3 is TGTGCCAGCAGTTCAAAACAATCCAACCAGCCCCAGCATTTT.

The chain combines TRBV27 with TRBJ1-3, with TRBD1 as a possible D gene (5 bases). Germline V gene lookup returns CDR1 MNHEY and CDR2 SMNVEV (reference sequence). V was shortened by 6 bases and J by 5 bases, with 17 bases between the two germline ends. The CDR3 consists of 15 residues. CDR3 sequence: CASSQSGAGRNTIYF. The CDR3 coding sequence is TGTGCCAGCAGCCAGTCCGGGGCAGGTAGAAACACCATATATTTT.

In nucleotides, the CDR3 is TGTGCCAGCAACCTAGTACCCTATGAGCAGTTCTTC. It yields the protein CASNLVPYEQFF. The chain joins TRBV7-9 to TRBJ2-1; D uncertain. CDR1 is SEHNR, CDR2 FQNEAQ, per germline (reference sequence). CDR3 length: 12 amino acids. Trimming cost V 7 bases and J 8 bases, with 12 bases left between them.

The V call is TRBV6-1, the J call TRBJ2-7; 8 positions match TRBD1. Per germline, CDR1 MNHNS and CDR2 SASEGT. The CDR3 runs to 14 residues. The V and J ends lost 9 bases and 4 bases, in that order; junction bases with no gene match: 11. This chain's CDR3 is CASEVGQEVYEQYF. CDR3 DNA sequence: TGTGCCAGTGAAGTGGGACAGGAGGTGTACGAGCAGTACTTC.

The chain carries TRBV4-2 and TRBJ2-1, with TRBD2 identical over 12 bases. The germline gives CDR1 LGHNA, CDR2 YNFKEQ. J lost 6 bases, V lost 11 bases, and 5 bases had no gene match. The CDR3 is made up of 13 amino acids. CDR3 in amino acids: CAVGLAGRNEQFF. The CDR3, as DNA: TGTGCCGTGGGACTAGCGGGCCGCAATGAGCAGTTCTTC.

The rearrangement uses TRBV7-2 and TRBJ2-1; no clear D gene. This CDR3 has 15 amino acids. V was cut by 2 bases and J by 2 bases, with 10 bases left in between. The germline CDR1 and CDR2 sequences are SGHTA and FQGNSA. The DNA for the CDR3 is TGTGCCAGCAGCTTAAGGGCTGGAACCTACAATGAGCAGTTCTTC. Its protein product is CASSLRAGTYNEQFF.

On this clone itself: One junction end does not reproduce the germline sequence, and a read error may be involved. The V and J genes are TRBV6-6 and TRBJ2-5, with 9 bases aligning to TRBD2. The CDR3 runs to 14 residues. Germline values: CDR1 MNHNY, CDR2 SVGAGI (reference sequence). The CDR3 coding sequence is TGTGCCAGCAGCGAACACACCGGGACTAGCCTCTTCCACTTC. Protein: CASSEHTGTSLFHF.

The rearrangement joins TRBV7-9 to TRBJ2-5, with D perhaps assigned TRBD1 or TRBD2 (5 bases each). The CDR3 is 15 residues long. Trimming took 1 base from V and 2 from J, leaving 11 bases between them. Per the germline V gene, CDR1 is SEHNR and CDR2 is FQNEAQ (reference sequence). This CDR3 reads CASSLVRDHQETQYF. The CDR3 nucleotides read TGTGCCAGCAGCTTAGTCCGGGACCATCAAGAGACCCAGTACTTC.

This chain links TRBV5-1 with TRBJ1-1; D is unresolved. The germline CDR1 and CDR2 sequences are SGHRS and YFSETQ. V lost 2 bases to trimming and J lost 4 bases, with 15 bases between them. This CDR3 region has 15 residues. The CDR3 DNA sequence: TGCGCCAGCAGCTTACCCCCCGGGAGGGCCACTGAAGCTTTCTTT. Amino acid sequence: CASSLPPGRATEAFF.

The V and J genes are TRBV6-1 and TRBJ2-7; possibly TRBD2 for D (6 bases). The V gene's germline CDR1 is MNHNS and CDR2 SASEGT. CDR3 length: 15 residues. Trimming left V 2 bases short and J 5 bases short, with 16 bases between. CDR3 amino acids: CASSERGLAIHEQYF. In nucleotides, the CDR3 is TGTGCCAGCAGTGAAAGGGGTCTAGCGATCCACGAGCAGTACTTC.

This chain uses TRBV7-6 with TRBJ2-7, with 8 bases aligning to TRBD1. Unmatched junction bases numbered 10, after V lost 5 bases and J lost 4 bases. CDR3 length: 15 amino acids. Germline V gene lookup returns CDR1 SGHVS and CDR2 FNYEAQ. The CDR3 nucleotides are TGTGCCAGCAGCCCCTCACAGGGGGTAGGGTACGAGCAGTACTTC. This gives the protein CASSPSQGVGYEQYF.